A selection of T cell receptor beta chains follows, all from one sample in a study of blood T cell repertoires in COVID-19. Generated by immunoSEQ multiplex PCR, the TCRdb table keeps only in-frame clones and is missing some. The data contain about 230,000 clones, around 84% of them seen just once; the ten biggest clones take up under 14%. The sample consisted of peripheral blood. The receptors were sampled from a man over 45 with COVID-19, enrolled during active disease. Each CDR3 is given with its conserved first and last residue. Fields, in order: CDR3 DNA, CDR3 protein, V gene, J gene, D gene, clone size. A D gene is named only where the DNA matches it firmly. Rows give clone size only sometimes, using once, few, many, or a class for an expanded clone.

TGTGCCAGCAGTTATACATACACCAACACTGAAGCTTTCTTT	CASSYTYTNTEAFF	TRBV6-5	TRBJ1-1	NA	NA
TGTGCCAGCAGCTTAGACAGCTTTCCGGGGGCCTACGAGCAGTACTTC	CASSLDSFPGAYEQYF	TRBV7-9	TRBJ2-7	NA	NA
TGTGCCAGCAGTAATACAGACTACGGGCAGTTCTTC	CASSNTDYGQFF	TRBV12-3/TRBV12-4	TRBJ2-1	NA	NA
TGCAGCGTTGCTCGATTTGAGCGGGAGGGCCGCAATGAGCAGTTCTTC	CSVARFEREGRNEQFF	TRBV29-1	TRBJ2-1	TRBD2	NA
TGTGCCATCAGTGAGTCTTCTGAGCGGAGCTCCTACAATGAGCAGTTCTTC	CAISESSERSSYNEQFF	TRBV10-3	TRBJ2-1	NA	once
TGCGCCAGCAGCCAAGAGGCGGACTCCTACGAGCAGTACTTC	CASSQEADSYEQYF	TRBV4-3	TRBJ2-7	NA	NA
TGTGCCAGCAGCTTCGGGACAAACACTGAAGCTTTCTTT	CASSFGTNTEAFF	TRBV7-9	TRBJ1-1	NA	many
TGTGCCAGCAGTTTTTGGGGGATCTGGCCAGGGGGTTCGGATTCACCCCTCCACTTT	CASSFWGIWPGGSDSPLHF	TRBV27	TRBJ1-6	TRBD1	NA
TGTGCCAGCAGTTACATGACAGGACAGAACACTGAAGCTTTCTTT	CASSYMTGQNTEAFF	TRBV6-5	TRBJ1-1	NA	NA
TGTGCCAGCAGCCCCAACAGGGCCCGCGGTGAAAAACTGTTTTTT	CASSPNRARGEKLFF	TRBV14	TRBJ1-4	NA	NA